This paragraph reports one T cell receptor (beta chain). This clonotype has ten or more counts. Its cognate antigen has yet to be identified. No qualities accompany the bases; no much larger clone lies one base away. cDNA was synthesized by template-switch 5'RACE using a primer carrying a 10-nucleotide random unique molecular identifier by which each TCR transcript was tagged. Every sequencing run yielded over 180 million TCR-beta sequences covering 15-18 subjects. The RNeasy kit was used to extract total RNA. Using the KAPA Real-time Library Amplification kit, TCR-beta VDJ regions were amplified with primers for the TCR constant region and the 5'RACE anchor. Sample indexes and Illumina adaptors were added in a first PCR, and a second PCR then increased library yield. After Ampure bead purification, the TCR product of roughly 650 bp was size-selected on a 2% E-gel SizeSelection system. Library quality was checked on a Bioanalyzer, concentration was measured with Qubit, and libraries were quantified with the Kapa Library Quantification kit before pooling. Paired-end 2 x 150 bp sequencing of the libraries was performed on an Illumina HiSeq 2500. To increase sequence diversity, roughly 24-32% phiX was spiked into each library pool. The authors processed their data as follows. The UMI-based MiGEC pipeline processed quality-filtered reads and removed over 75% of raw TCR sequences during error correction. IMGT germline references were used for alignment of VDJ genes, and clonotypes were defined by a unique CDR3 amino acid sequence together with V-J genes. VDJtools evaluated clonal expansion, Shannon diversity and CDR3 relatedness (CalcPairwiseDistances, ClusterSamples); CLCbio workbench built phylogenetic trees. Clones with at least 8 unique UMIs were defined as expanded, with this threshold being based on coefficient-of-variation modelling across technical triplicates. The raw public reads went through TCRdb reprocessing: fastp at Q25, MiXCR clone calling, in-frame beta chains kept. Each record represents a unique CDR3 protein, reported with the most common genes and DNA among its rows. For this entry, the V and J calls and clone size follow TCRdb and not the study's own pipeline. For this sample the table gives about 80,000 distinct CDR3 sequences, of which 4.5% to 7.5% were detected only once. Roughly 7.9% of the sample is in the top ten clones.

The data derive from a study of neurological immune-mediated disorders (dated by TCRdb to about 2019). The study in broad terms: Of the roughly 34 multiple sclerosis patients, about 31 had relapsing-remitting MS and 3 had secondary progressive MS. The roughly 110 TCR-beta libraries covered PBMC samples along with longitudinal samples, technical triplicates, and paired sorted CD4+ and CD8+ T-cell subsets. The cohort included 60 to 75 subjects: about 15 with HAM/TSP, some 34 with multiple sclerosis, and 20 healthy controls. The study compared peripheral blood TCR-beta repertoires of HTLV-I-associated myelopathy (HAM/TSP) patients, multiple sclerosis patients and healthy controls using UMI-based sequencing. Each longitudinal HAM/TSP and healthy donor was sampled at 3 time-points spaced at about 3-45 month intervals. General conclusions and limits of the study: TCR clonal expansion was highest in HAM/TSP patients and lowest in MS patients, with MS patients falling below even healthy controls. In phylogenetic analysis, the repertoires of 18 of 34 MS patients grouped into a cluster of related CDR3 sequences, which suggests a possible signature at the repertoire level. No clinical or MRI features were associated with the MS cluster, and the authors said that larger cohorts are needed. Expanded clones from different subjects shared no identical CDR3 amino acid sequences, which suggests that TCR-beta repertoires were private in all groups.

The time point tag for this specimen amounts to: longitudinal time-point 2. For unsorted PBMC libraries, 2 million PBMCs were used after storage in RNAlater at -80 degrees C until RNA extraction. Multiple sclerosis patients were enrolled in a US clinical protocol under which disease progression was evaluated by magnetic resonance imaging. Peripheral blood was subjected to Ficoll-Hypaque density gradient centrifugation to isolate PBMCs, which were then cryopreserved in liquid nitrogen. The CDR3, cysteine through phenylalanine, is 12 amino acids long. Just CDR3 DNA is preserved here, 36 bases in frame from base 1. Trimming costs V 6 bases and J 7 bases, and their ends lie 15 bases apart. CDR1 and CDR2 are read off the germline V gene (reference sequence) as DFQATT and SNEGSKA.

The TCR comes from a woman aged 60-70 years with multiple sclerosis. Specimen: PBMCs. Here the chain combines TRBV20-1 and TRBJ2-5; the D gene cannot be resolved reliably. The CDR3 region reads CSAPLGSGTQYF. Read as DNA, the sequence is TGCAGTGCCCCCCTGGGATCCGGGACCCAGTACTTC.